Listed below are T cell receptor beta chains from one sample, sequenced in a study of cytomegalovirus exposure and HLA in healthy donors. Generated by immunoSEQ multiplex PCR, the TCRdb table keeps only in-frame clones and is missing some. The data show under 75,000 clones, with 86% seen just once and roughly 2% held by the top ten. The source material was PBMCs. These receptors came from a woman aged 25-40 years in good health and CMV-seronegative. CDR3s leave out the opening cysteine and the closing phenylalanine or tryptophan. A D gene is named only where the DNA matches it firmly. Clone size is stated in some rows and not others, as once, few, many or a class when expanded.

CDR3 protein	V gene	J gene	D gene	clone size
ASSEGANYGYT	TRBV5-1	TRBJ1-2	.	.
SVGTSGGNNEQF	TRBV29-1	TRBJ2-1	TRBD2	.
ASSPTGDLNGYT	TRBV19	TRBJ1-2	TRBD1	.
ASSLRGRGYDSNQPQH	TRBV28	TRBJ1-5	TRBD1	once
ASSLAQTSGTREQY	TRBV5-6	TRBJ2-7	TRBD2	.
ASSHSSEYNSPLH	TRBV9	TRBJ1-6	.	.
ATFRGLGEENTIY	TRBV19	TRBJ1-3	TRBD1	.
ASRTGDWDEQY	TRBV2	TRBJ2-7	TRBD1	once
AINREGRTDTQY	TRBV10-3	TRBJ2-3	.	.
ASSFPTSGMEGEQF	TRBV5-6	TRBJ2-1	TRBD2	few
ASSYPPNTEAF	TRBV6-5	TRBJ1-1	.	few
ASSVGGDSNQPQH	TRBV9	TRBJ1-5	.	.
ASSLSILPIADNEQF	TRBV27	TRBJ2-1	.	.
ASRTGTGATNEKLF	TRBV2	TRBJ1-4	TRBD1	.
ASSFTQGSQF	TRBV19	TRBJ1-1	.	.
ASMDRVISGELF	TRBV6-1	TRBJ2-2	TRBD1	.
AGSSTGDSNYGYT	TRBV7-9	TRBJ1-2	TRBD1	.
ASSAQGGDHQPQH	TRBV28	TRBJ1-5	.	.